Below, 30 T cell receptor beta chains from the same sample are listed, as sequenced in a study of vaccination and CD4 T cells after COVID-19. At the Johns Hopkins FTIC core, DNA taken from cultured CD4+ T cells was sequenced by way of the Oncomine TCR Beta short-read assay. TCRdb called the PCR reads again in MiXCR, with one record for every CDR3 protein. The sample lists 20,000 to 25,000 distinct CDR3 sequences; approximately 51% were seen once. The treatment was: roughly 10-day PBMC culture with coronavirus spike peptide pools or control peptides (ViraFEST assay). The antigens of these receptors remain unknown. Sequenced input: CD4+ T cells from blood, cultured in vitro. The receptor source for this set is a human donor who had recovered from COVID-19.

This chain links TRBV12-3 or TRBV12-4 with TRBJ1-5; tentatively, D is TRBD1 (5 bases). Deletions cut 2 bases from V and 7 bases from J, with 12 bases between. This CDR3 comprises 14 residues. The CDR3, as DNA: TGTGCCAGCAGTTTAATGGGGGACGGGCAGCCCCAGCATTTT. Translation: CASSLMGDGQPQHF.

V and J are TRBV6-2 or TRBV6-3 and TRBJ1-2; D is perhaps TRBD1 (5 bases). The CDR3 has 14 amino acids. V was trimmed by 4 bases and J by 0 bases, leaving 9 bases between them. Germline V gene lookup returns CDR1 MNHEY and CDR2 SVGEGT. As DNA, the CDR3 is TGTGCCAGCAGTTCCGGGGGTACTAACTATGGCTACACCTTC. It is translated as CASSSGGTNYGYTF.

V gene TRBV12-3 or TRBV12-4 combines with J gene TRBJ2-1; D unresolved. The CDR3 runs to 12 residues. V shed 5 bases and J shed 5 bases, with 7 bases lying between them. CDR3 loop: CASSPRHNEQFF. CDR3 nucleotides: TGTGCCAGCAGTCCCCGCCACAATGAGCAGTTCTTC.

The V call is TRBV7-6, the J call TRBJ2-5; D unresolved. CDR1 and CDR2 from the germline V gene are SGHVS and FNYEAQ. The CDR3 is made up of 13 amino acids. Between the trimmed V and J ends, which lost 4 bases and 3 bases, there was a span of 9 bases. The CDR3 is CASSSRPEETQYF. The DNA of the CDR3 is TGTGCCAGCAGCTCTAGACCCGAAGAGACCCAGTACTTC. Variable domain in full (rest from reference TRBV7-6 and TRBJ2-5): GAGVSQSPRYKVTKRGQDVALRCDPISGHVSLYWYRQALGQGPEFLTYFNYEAQQDKSGLPNDRFSAERPEGSISTLTIQRTEQRDSAMYRCASSSRPEETQYFGPGTRLLVL.

The chain combines TRBV2 with TRBJ1-4, with 9 bases aligning to TRBD1. Trimming cost V 5 bases and J 4 bases; bases outside gene matches: 2. CDR1 and CDR2 from the germline V gene are SNHLY and FYNNEI. The CDR3 covers 14 residues. CDR3 nucleotide sequence: TGTGCCAGCAGTACAGGGGGCGATAATGAAAAACTGTTTTTT. Its translation: CASSTGGDNEKLFF. The full variable domain, rest sourced from reference TRBV2 and TRBJ1-4, is EPEVTQTPSHQVTQMGQEVILRCVPISNHLYFYWYRQILGQKVEFLVSFYNNEISEKSEIFDDQFSVERPDGSNFTLKIRSTKLEDSAMYFCASSTGGDNEKLFFGSGTQLSVL.

This clonotype was counted between two and nine times. The chain couples TRBV27 to TRBJ1-5; 7 nucleotides align to TRBD1. Germline CDR1 reads MNHEY; CDR2 reads SMNVEV (reference sequence). The V and J ends lost 6 bases and 0 bases, in that order; junction bases with no gene match: 2. The CDR3 is made up of 14 amino acids. CDR3 coding DNA: TGTGCCAGCAGGGACAGGTATAGCAATCAGCCCCAGCATTTT. Its protein is CASRDRYSNQPQHF.

The chain combines TRBV7-9 with TRBJ2-3, with TRBD2 matching over 7 bases. J gave up 4 bases and V 3 bases, and 4 bases lay outside the gene matches. Germline V lookup: CDR1 SEHNR, CDR2 FQNEAQ (reference sequence). This CDR3 contains 14 residues. The CDR3 DNA reads as TGTGCCAGCAGCTTTTACGGGAGGCCAGATACGCAGTATTTT. Translation gives CASSFYGRPDTQYF.

The chain combines TRBV30 with TRBJ2-7; 11 bases are shared with TRBD2. This CDR3 has 14 residues. Germline values: CDR1 GTSNPN, CDR2 SVGIG (reference sequence). V was clipped by 7 bases and J by 4 bases; unmatched bases: 9. The CDR3 reads CALELAGVGYEQYF. CDR3 coding DNA: TGTGCCTTGGAACTAGCGGGAGTAGGGTACGAGCAGTACTTC.

The V gene is TRBV5-1, the J gene TRBJ2-7; 8 bases align to TRBD2. J lost 4 bases, V lost 5 bases, and 5 bases had no gene match. CDR1 is SGHRS, CDR2 YFSETQ, per germline. The CDR3 runs 13 residues. As DNA, the CDR3 is TGCGCCAGCAGTGTGACTAGCGAATACGAGCAGTACTTC. Amino acid sequence: CASSVTSEYEQYF.

This clonotype was seen only a few times. The J gene is TRBJ1-1, the V gene TRBV20-1; D gene ambiguous. V was shortened by 0 bases and J by 4 bases, with 12 bases between the two germline ends. The V gene's germline CDR1 is DFQATT and CDR2 SNEGSKA (reference sequence). This CDR3 contains 14 residues. The CDR3 DNA follows: TGCAGTGCTAGAGATCCGGGCAAGGGCACTGAAGCTTTCTTT. Amino acid sequence: CSARDPGKGTEAFF.

The rearrangement joins TRBV2 to TRBJ2-3, with 10 nucleotides matching TRBD2. This CDR3 region has 14 residues. Germline lookup yields CDR1 SNHLY and CDR2 FYNNEI. V was pared by 4 bases and J by 9 bases, with 7 bases of the junction left unmatched. As DNA, the CDR3 is TGTGCCAGCAGTGGTCTAGCGGGAGTAGGAACGCAGTATTTT. Translation: CASSGLAGVGTQYF.

This clonotype was picked up a small number of times. The chain is built from TRBV10-3 and TRBJ1-1; D gene unclear. In germline, CDR1 is ENHRY, CDR2 SYGVKD. CDR3 length equals 12 residues. V was shortened by 10 bases and J by 8 bases, with 17 bases between the two germline ends. The CDR3 sequence is CATRSVGLEAFF. The DNA of the CDR3 is TGTGCCACCCGCTCGGTCGGGTTAGAAGCTTTCTTT.

The genes are TRBV28 and TRBJ1-6, with 8 bases that match TRBD1. CDR3 size: 14 residues. V gave up 6 bases and J gave up 8 bases; unmatched junction bases: 6. Germline V lookup: CDR1 MDHEN, CDR2 SYDVKM. This chain's CDR3 is CASSQQDRDSPLHF. DNA of the CDR3: TGTGCCAGCAGCCAACAGGACAGGGATTCACCCCTCCACTTT.

The chain has TRBV20-1 and TRBJ2-3, with 7 bases lining up with TRBD2. The CDR3 has 14 amino acids. Losses at the gene ends were 0 bases for V and 6 bases for J; bases not matched to a gene: 6. Germline-derived CDR1 and CDR2 are DFQATT and SNEGSKA (reference sequence). Here the CDR3 reads CSARDVTLADTQYF. The CDR3, as DNA: TGCAGTGCTAGAGACGTAACACTAGCGGATACGCAGTATTTT.

The rearrangement uses TRBV20-1 and TRBJ2-3, with 7 bases that match TRBD1. CDR3 length: 16 amino acids. V lost 0 bases, J lost 8 bases, and 14 bases stayed unmatched. Germline loops: CDR1 DFQATT, CDR2 SNEGSKA (reference sequence). The chain's CDR3 is CSARDRGRDSSGTQYF. DNA for the CDR3: TGCAGTGCTAGAGATCGGGGCAGGGACAGTTCGGGTACGCAGTATTTT.

The V call is TRBV10-3, the J call TRBJ2-7; 11 nucleotides match TRBD1. There are 13 residues in the CDR3. Germline CDR1 ENHRY, CDR2 SYGVKD. Unmatched junction bases numbered 8, after V lost 6 bases and J lost 10 bases. In nucleotides, the CDR3 is TGTGCCATCAGGGGACAGGGGGAAACGGGTCAGTACTTC. It translates to CAIRGQGETGQYF.

The chain couples TRBV10-3 to TRBJ1-6; D gene uncertain. Germline V lookup: CDR1 ENHRY, CDR2 SYGVKD. V dropped 7 bases and J dropped 8 bases, with 15 bases sitting between them. The CDR3 length is 14 residues. The CDR3 nucleotides read TGTGCCATCAAATGGAGGGTTAACTATTCACCCCTCCACTTT. It specifies CAIKWRVNYSPLHF.

This clonotype was observed a few times. The chain carries TRBV7-2 and TRBJ1-2; the D is unclear. V was cut by 5 bases and J by 2 bases, with 15 bases left in between. Germline CDR1 SGHTA, CDR2 FQGNSA. CDR3 length equals 15 residues. CDR3 in amino acids: CASSARRGDNYGYTF. CDR3 DNA: TGTGCCAGCAGCGCCCGCCGGGGAGACAACTATGGCTACACCTTC.

The table lists this clonotype with a few counts. The chain links TRBV24-1 to TRBJ2-1; 12 bases align to TRBD1. V lost 7 bases to trimming and J lost 7 bases; unmatched junction nucleotides: 10. Per germline, CDR1 KGHDR and CDR2 SFDVKD. CDR3 length equals 16 residues. CDR3: CATSFTGQGAGNEQFF. CDR3 bases: TGTGCCACCAGCTTCACGGGACAGGGGGCCGGGAATGAGCAGTTCTTC.

With respect to this clonotype: Mismatch with germline at one junction end may stem from a read error. CDR3 bases: TGTGCCAGCAGCCTACTGTCGGGGACTAGCTTACTTCGGGAATCGATCTTC. The encoded protein is CASSLLSGTSLLRESIF. The chain carries TRBV7-9 and TRBJ2-1; 9 nucleotides align to TRBD2. Germline values: CDR1 SEHNR, CDR2 FQNEAQ (reference sequence). The CDR3 has 17 residues.

This clonotype was seen a few times. The chain recombines TRBV7-8 with TRBJ1-1, with D perhaps matching TRBD1 (5 bases). Germline V gene sequence: CDR1 SGHVS, CDR2 FQNEAQ. The CDR3 spans 15 residues. Between the trimmed V and J ends, which lost 0 bases and 7 bases, there was a span of 15 bases. The CDR3, as DNA: TGTGCCAGCAGCTTAGCAGGCAGGGCTCAGGGTGAAGCTTTCTTT. Protein: CASSLAGRAQGEAFF.

The chain recombines TRBV7-2 with TRBJ2-3; D perhaps matches TRBD1 (6 bases). The length of the CDR3 is 15 residues. V was shortened by 1 base and J by 2 bases, with 10 bases between the two germline ends. Germline values: CDR1 SGHTA, CDR2 FQGNSA. CDR3 coding DNA: TGTGCCAGCAGCTTAGGGGACACCAACACAGATACGCAGTATTTT. It codes for CASSLGDTNTDTQYF.

The chain couples TRBV30 to TRBJ2-5, with 10 bases matching TRBD1. The CDR3 totals 15 residues. The V gene end was trimmed by 4 bases and the J gene end by 3 bases; junction bases not matched to a gene: 8. Germline values: CDR1 GTSNPN, CDR2 SVGIG (reference sequence). The CDR3 bases are TGTGCCTGGACTGGCCCGGGACAGGGGAAAGAGACCCAGTACTTC. Encoded protein: CAWTGPGQGKETQYF.

The rearrangement joins TRBV11-2 to TRBJ1-5; tentative D call: TRBD1 (5 bases). Trimming removed 3 bases from V and 3 bases from J, with 9 bases in between. The CDR3 extends over 14 amino acids. CDR1 and CDR2 (germline): SGHAT, FQNNGV. The DNA of the CDR3 is TGTGCCAGCAGCTTGGGGCTCCTCAATCAGCCCCAGCATTTT. The encoded protein is CASSLGLLNQPQHF.

This chain's CDR3 is CATSDAGTNYEQYF. CDR3 bases: TGTGCCACCAGTGACGCCGGGACAAACTACGAGCAGTACTTC. The chain uses TRBV24-1 and TRBJ2-7, with D maybe TRBD1 (6 bases). The CDR3 loop spans 14 amino acids. CDR1 and CDR2 (germline): KGHDR, SFDVKD. The V end lost 4 bases, the J end lost 3 bases, and 12 bases lay between the germline ends.

This clonotype ranks as medium-sized. CDR3: CASSPDYLRTDTQYF. The CDR3 region has the DNA TGTGCCAGCAGCCCCGACTATTTACGCACAGATACGCAGTATTTT. This chain links TRBV7-2 with TRBJ2-3, with D perhaps matching TRBD2 (5 bases). V lost 5 bases and J lost 1, with 13 bases in between. This CDR3 is built from 15 residues. The germline V gene encodes CDR1 SGHTA and CDR2 FQGNSA.

This sequence joins TRBV20-1 and TRBJ2-7, with D tentatively TRBD1 or TRBD2 (5 bases each). The germline gives CDR1 DFQATT, CDR2 SNEGSKA (reference sequence). This CDR3 has 16 residues. V lost 0 bases to trimming and J lost 0 bases, with 15 bases between them. The CDR3 sequence is CSARDRGSTSSYEQYF. In DNA, the CDR3 is TGCAGTGCTAGAGATCGGGGCTCGACTTCCTCCTACGAGCAGTACTTC.

The rearrangement joins TRBV12-2 to TRBJ2-5. TRBV12-2 is a pseudogene locus. The CDR3 totals 9 residues. As DNA, the CDR3 is TGTGCACTCATGGAGACCCAGTACTTC. It codes for CALMETQYF.

The chain has TRBV11-3 and TRBJ2-2; D ambiguous. This CDR3 contains 16 residues. Trimming removed 0 bases from V and 1 base from J, with 9 bases in between. Germline CDR1 SGHNT, CDR2 YENEEA. This CDR3 is CASSLDPGRNTGELFF. CDR3 bases: TGTGCCAGCAGCTTAGATCCCGGCCGGAACACCGGGGAGCTGTTTTTT.

This clonotype was detected only a few times. CDR3 region: CASSIRLAGANEQYF. CDR3 bases: TGTGCCAGTAGTATACGGCTAGCGGGAGCGAACGAGCAGTACTTC. The chain couples TRBV19 to TRBJ2-7, with 10 bases fitting TRBD2. J gave up 5 bases and V 2 bases, and 6 bases lay outside the gene matches. CDR3 length: 15 amino acids. From germline, CDR1 is LNHDA and CDR2 SQIVND (reference sequence).